This TCR beta chain appears in the sequencing data of a study of OX40 agonist ivuxolimab in advanced cancers. Study observations and caveats: Relative to CD4+, CD8+ T cells held more expanded clones on average.

The repertoire was sequenced with immunoSEQ multiplex PCR; TCRdb's copy has only in-frame clones and lacks some. The sample carries about 45,000 clones, roughly 86% recorded once. Details on this clone: Its antigen is not known.

The CDR3 covers 15 residues. From germline, CDR1 is LGHNA and CDR2 YSLEER. The junction had 14 bases not matched to a gene; V was cut back by 3 bases and J by 12 bases. Sequencing used CD4+ or CD8+ T cells sorted from blood, obtained in a trial of the OX40 agonist ivuxolimab. The J gene is TRBJ2-1, the V gene TRBV4-3, with 7 bases that match TRBD2. This TCR was recovered from an adult with an advanced solid tumor such as melanoma, head and neck, liver or kidney cancer. DNA of the CDR3: TGCGCCAGCAGCCAGGGAGGGGCAGGTGGGCGACGGCAGTTCTTC. This sequence encodes CASSQGGAGGRRQFF.